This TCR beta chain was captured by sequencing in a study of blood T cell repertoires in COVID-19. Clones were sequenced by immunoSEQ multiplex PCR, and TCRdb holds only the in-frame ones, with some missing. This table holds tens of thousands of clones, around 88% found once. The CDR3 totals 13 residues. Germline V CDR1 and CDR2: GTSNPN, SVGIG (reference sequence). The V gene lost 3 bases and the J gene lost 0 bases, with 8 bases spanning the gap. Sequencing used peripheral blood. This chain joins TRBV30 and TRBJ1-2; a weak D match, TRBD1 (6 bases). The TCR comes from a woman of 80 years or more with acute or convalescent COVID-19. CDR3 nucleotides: TGTGCCTGGAGGGGGACAACTAACTATGGCTACACCTTC. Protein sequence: CAWRGTTNYGYTF.